These 5 T cell receptor beta chains were sequenced from one sample in a study of brain T cells in children with intractable seizures (dated by TCRdb to the early 2020s). The time point label on this specimen signifies: blood from clinic visit 5 months post-surgery; TSC patient then seizure free. Preparation of the library involved the immunoSEQ multiplex PCR assay. TCRdb stores this immuneACCESS table with in-frame sequences only. Part of the clones is absent; in the studies checked, under half of the shortfall reflects unresolved V genes, and no reason is known for the rest. The sample contains 340,000 or so clones, over 90% of them found a single time. Clones ranked in the top ten supply 4.5% to 7% of the sample. The sample consisted of peripheral blood, taken about 5 months after surgery. The receptors shown here come from a boy in the first two years of life with tuberous sclerosis and intractable seizures.

Remarks on this clone: Other DNA sequences in the sample encode the same CDR3. This chain joins TRBV4-1 and TRBJ1-1; no clear D. V was shortened by 1 base and J by 1 base, with 7 bases between the two germline ends. The CDR3 totals 14 residues. The germline V gene encodes CDR1 MGHRA and CDR2 YSYEKL. CDR3 loop: CASSQVAGNTEAFF. In DNA form, the CDR3 reads TGCGCCAGCAGCCAAGTGGCAGGGAACACTGAAGCTTTCTTT.

The rearrangement joins TRBV5-1 to TRBJ2-7; 10 bases match TRBD2. This CDR3 has 15 residues. Germline-derived CDR1 and CDR2 are SGHRS and YFSETQ. The trim removed 1 base at V and 7 bases at J, leaving 8 bases unmatched. The CDR3 DNA sequence: TGCGCCAGCAGCTTGTCTAGCCTAGCGGGAGTAGAGCAGTACTTC. It translates to CASSLSSLAGVEQYF. Full variable domain (rest looked up from reference TRBV5-1 and TRBJ2-7): KAGVTQTPRYLIKTRGQQVTLSCSPISGHRSVSWYQQTPGQGLQFLFEYFSETQRNKGNFPGRFSGRQFSNSRSEMNVSTLELGDSALYLCASSLSSLAGVEQYFGPGTRLTVT.

The chain carries TRBV5-1 and TRBJ1-1; D is uncertain. Germline assignment: CDR1 SGHRS and CDR2 YFSETQ. The ends were cut back, 2 bases at V and 4 bases at J, with 12 bases in the middle. The CDR3 contains 14 residues. CDR3 in amino acids: CASSFSGRGTEAFF. DNA of the CDR3: TGCGCCAGCAGCTTTTCTGGTCGGGGCACTGAAGCTTTCTTT.

This clone appeared a single time. Here the CDR3 DNA reads TGTGCCAGTAGTATAGATCCGCGGGCGGGAGGAGGCTACACCTTC. Its protein product is CASSIDPRAGGGYTF. The chain employs TRBV19 and TRBJ1-2; D remains ambiguous. Between the trimmed V and J ends, which lost 0 bases and 8 bases, there was a span of 16 bases. The CDR3 is 15 residues long. CDR1 and CDR2 (germline): LNHDA, SQIVND (reference sequence). The whole variable domain, remainder taken from reference TRBV19 and TRBJ1-2, is DGGITQSPKYLFRKEGQNVTLSCEQNLNHDAMYWYRQDPGQGLRLIYYSQIVNDFQKGDIAEGYSVSREKKESFPLTVTSAQKNPTAFYLCASSIDPRAGGGYTFGSGTRLTVV.

As DNA, the CDR3 is TGTGCCAGCGGGCTAGCGGGAGGGCCCAGCACAGATACGCAGTATTTT. Protein product: CASGLAGGPSTDTQYF. The chain employs TRBV7-6 and TRBJ2-3; 12 nucleotides match TRBD2. The CDR3 is 16 amino acids. After removal of 8 bases from V and 0 bases from J, the junction contained 6 bases not matched to a gene. Germline assignment: CDR1 SGHVS and CDR2 FNYEAQ.